The T cell receptor beta chain under discussion was sequenced for a study of T cells in Graves' hyperthyroidism and ophthalmopathy. This clonotype was picked up many times. V shed 0 bases and J shed 4 bases, with 15 bases lying between them. There are 16 residues in the CDR3. In germline, CDR1 is LGHDT, CDR2 YNNKEL (reference sequence). Amplification of TCR beta CDR3 regions was performed using RNA transcripts as template. During a first-round RT-PCR of the TCR CDR3, the HTBI primer set was used. TCRdb re-analysed the multiplex PCR reads in MiXCR, keeping a single row per CDR3 protein. In the table there are more than 300,000 distinct CDR3 sequences, around a sixth of which are singletons.

Sequencing input: blood. This chain joins TRBV3-1 and TRBJ1-2; no reliable D call. The receptor was derived from a young man with Graves' ophthalmopathy. The CDR3 reads CASSQDREWATYGYTF. DNA of the CDR3: TGTGCCAGCAGCCAAGATAGAGAGTGGGCAACCTATGGCTACACCTTC.